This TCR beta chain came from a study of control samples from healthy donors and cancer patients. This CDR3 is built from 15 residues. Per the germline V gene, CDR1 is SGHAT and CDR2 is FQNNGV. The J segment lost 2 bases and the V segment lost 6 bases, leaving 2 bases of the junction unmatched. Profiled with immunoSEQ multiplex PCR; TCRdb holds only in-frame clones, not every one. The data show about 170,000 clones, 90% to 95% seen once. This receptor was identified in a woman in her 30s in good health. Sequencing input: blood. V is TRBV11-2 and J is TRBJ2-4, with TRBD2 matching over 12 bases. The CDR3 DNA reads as TGTGCCAGCAGACTAGCGGGAGGTACCAAAAACATTCAGTACTTC. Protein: CASRLAGGTKNIQYF.